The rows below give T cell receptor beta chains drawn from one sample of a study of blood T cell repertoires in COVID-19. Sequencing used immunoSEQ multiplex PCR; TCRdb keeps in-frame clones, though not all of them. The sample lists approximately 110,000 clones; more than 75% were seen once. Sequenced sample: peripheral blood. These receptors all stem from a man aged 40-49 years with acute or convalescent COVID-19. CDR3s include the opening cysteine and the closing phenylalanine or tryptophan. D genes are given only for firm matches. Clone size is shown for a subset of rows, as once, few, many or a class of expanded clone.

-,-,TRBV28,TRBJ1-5,CASRYLVVRGLEIRQPQHF,TGTGCCAGCAGATACCTCGTGGTCAGGGGCCTTGAGATTAGGCAGCCCCAGCATTTT
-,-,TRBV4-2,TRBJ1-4,CASSQDSGVGNEKLFF,TGTGCCAGCAGCCAAGATTCAGGGGTTGGAAATGAAAAACTGTTTTTT
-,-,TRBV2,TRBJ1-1,CASSLTLNTEAFF,TGTGCCAGCAGTCTGACATTGAACACTGAAGCTTTCTTT
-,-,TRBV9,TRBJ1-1,CASSVGFGVEAFF,TGTGCCAGCAGCGTGGGGTTCGGGGTTGAAGCTTTCTTT
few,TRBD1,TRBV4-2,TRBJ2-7,CASSQGLGTGFHEQYF,TGTGCCAGCAGCCAAGGACTCGGGACAGGTTTCCACGAGCAGTACTTC
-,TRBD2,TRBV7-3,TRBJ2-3,CASSLTSGRSTDTQYF,TGTGCCAGCAGCTTGACTAGCGGGAGGAGCACAGATACGCAGTATTTT
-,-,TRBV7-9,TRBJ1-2,CASSLGQYGYTF,TGTGCCAGCAGCTTGGGGCAGTATGGCTACACCTTC
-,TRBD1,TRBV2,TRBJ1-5,CASSELTGGRQPQHF,TGTGCCAGCAGTGAACTTACAGGGGGCCGTCAGCCCCAGCATTTT
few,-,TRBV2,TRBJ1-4,CASIRKMSEKLFF,TGTGCCAGCATCCGAAAGATGAGCGAAAAACTGTTTTTT
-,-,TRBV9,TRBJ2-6,CASSVVGGSGGANVLTF,TGTGCCAGCAGCGTAGTAGGGGGAAGTGGTGGGGCCAACGTCCTGACTTTC
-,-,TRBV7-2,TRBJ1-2,CASSFEQILNYGYTF,TGTGCCAGCAGCTTCGAACAGATACTTAACTATGGCTACACCTTC
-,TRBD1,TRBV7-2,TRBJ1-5,CASSLAAILTGEQPQHF,TGTGCCAGCAGCTTAGCAGCGATACTAACAGGGGAACAGCCCCAGCATTTT
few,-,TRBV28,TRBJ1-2,CASSTDYGYTF,TGTGCCAGCAGTACTGATTATGGCTACACCTTC
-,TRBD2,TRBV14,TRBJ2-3,CASSQLLAGRTDTQYF,TGTGCCAGCAGCCAGCTACTAGCGGGCCGCACAGATACGCAGTATTTT
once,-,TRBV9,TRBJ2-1,CASSVGGRSYNEQFF,TGTGCCAGCAGCGTAGGCGGGCGCTCCTACAATGAGCAGTTCTTC
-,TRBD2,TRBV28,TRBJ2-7,CASSPTGTSGRVQYF,TGTGCCAGCAGTCCGACCGGGACTAGCGGGAGAGTGCAGTACTTC
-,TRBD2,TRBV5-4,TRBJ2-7,CASMQRGGVEQYF,TGTGCCAGCATGCAGCGGGGGGGCGTCGAGCAGTACTTC
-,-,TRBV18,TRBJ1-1,CASSPPLGAGTEAFF,TGTGCCAGCTCACCACCGTTGGGGGCGGGTACTGAAGCTTTCTTT
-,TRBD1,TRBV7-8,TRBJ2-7,CASSLGQGLEQYF,TGTGCCAGCAGCTTGGGACAGGGTCTCGAGCAGTACTTC
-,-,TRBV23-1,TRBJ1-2,CASGTTGGYTF,TGCGCCAGCGGAACTACGGGGGGCTACACCTTC
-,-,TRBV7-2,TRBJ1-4,CASRGAANEKLFF,TGTGCCAGCAGGGGGGCTGCTAATGAAAAACTGTTTTTT
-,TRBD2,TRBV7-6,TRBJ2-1,CASSLVPSGSYNEQFF,TGTGCCAGCAGCTTAGTTCCTAGCGGGAGTTACAATGAGCAGTTCTTC
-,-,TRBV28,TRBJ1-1,CASSSFDRMQGTEAFF,TGTGCCAGCAGTTCGTTTGACAGGATGCAGGGCACTGAAGCTTTCTTT
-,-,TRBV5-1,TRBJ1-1,CASSPGGPNTEAFF,TGCGCCAGCAGCCCTGGAGGTCCGAACACTGAAGCTTTCTTT
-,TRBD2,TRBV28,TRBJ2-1,CASSPSGRAREQFF,TGTGCCAGCAGTCCCAGCGGGAGGGCCCGTGAGCAGTTCTTC
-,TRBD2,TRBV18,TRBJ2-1,CASSPWVAGHSYNEQFF,TGTGCCAGCTCACCCTGGGTAGCGGGCCACTCCTACAATGAGCAGTTCTTC
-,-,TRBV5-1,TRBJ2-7,CASSLGSLGEQYF,TGCGCCAGCAGCTTAGGGAGTCTCGGCGAGCAGTACTTC
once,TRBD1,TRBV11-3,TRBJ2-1,CASSSRTGSNEQFF,TGTGCCAGCAGCTCTCGGACAGGAAGCAATGAGCAGTTCTTC
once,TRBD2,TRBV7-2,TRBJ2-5,CASSLGGVAGGMETQYF,TGTGCCAGCAGCTTAGGTGGGGTAGCGGGAGGAATGGAGACCCAGTACTTC
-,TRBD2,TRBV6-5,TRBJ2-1,CASKTSGSLGGEQFF,TGTGCCAGCAAGACTAGCGGGAGCCTCGGGGGGGAGCAGTTCTTC
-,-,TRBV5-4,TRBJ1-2,CASSPGSGNVYYGYTF,TGTGCCAGCAGCCCAGGGTCAGGGAATGTTTACTATGGCTACACCTTC
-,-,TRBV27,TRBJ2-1,CASSLGVPPNEQFF,TGTGCCAGCAGTTTAGGAGTCCCTCCAAATGAGCAGTTCTTC
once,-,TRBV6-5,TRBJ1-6,CASSNTNDSPLHF,TGTGCCAGCAGTAACACGAACGATTCACCCCTCCACTTT
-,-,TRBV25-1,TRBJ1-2,CASSQRGAVYGYTF,TGTGCCAGCAGTCAAAGGGGCGCAGTCTATGGCTACACCTTC
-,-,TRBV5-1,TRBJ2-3,CASIPVQGTDTQYF,TGCGCCAGCATCCCCGTACAGGGCACAGATACGCAGTATTTT
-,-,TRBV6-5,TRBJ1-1,CATGLRWDTEAFF,TGTGCCACCGGATTGAGGTGGGACACTGAAGCTTTCTTT
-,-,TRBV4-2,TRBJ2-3,CASSPLGNTQYF,TGTGCCAGCAGCCCTCTCGGGAATACGCAGTATTTT
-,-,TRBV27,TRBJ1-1,CASSVRENTEAFF,TGTGCCAGCAGTGTCAGGGAGAACACTGAAGCTTTCTTT
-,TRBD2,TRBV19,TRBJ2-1,CASSGLAGGIYNEQFF,TGTGCCAGTAGTGGCCTGGCGGGGGGGATCTACAATGAGCAGTTCTTC
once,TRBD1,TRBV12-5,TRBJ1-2,CASGQTDRYYGYTF,TGTGCTAGTGGTCAGACGGACAGGTACTATGGCTACACCTTC
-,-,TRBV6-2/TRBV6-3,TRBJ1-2,CASSREFYGYTF,TGTGCCAGCAGTAGGGAGTTCTATGGCTACACCTTC
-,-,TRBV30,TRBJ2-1,CAWSVPRLSSYNEQFF,TGTGCCTGGAGTGTCCCTCGATTGAGCTCCTACAATGAGCAGTTCTTC
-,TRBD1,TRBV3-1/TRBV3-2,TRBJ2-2,CASSQDLDRGGAGELFF,TGTGCCAGCAGCCAAGATTTGGACAGGGGGGGAGCCGGGGAGCTGTTTTTT
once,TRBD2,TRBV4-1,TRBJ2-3,CASSQERTSGRERDTQYF,TGCGCCAGCAGCCAAGAACGGACTAGCGGGAGGGAGAGAGATACGCAGTATTTT
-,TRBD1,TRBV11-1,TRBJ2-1,CASSFEGASYNEQFF,TGTGCCAGCAGCTTCGAGGGGGCCTCCTACAATGAGCAGTTCTTC
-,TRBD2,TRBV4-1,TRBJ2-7,CASSQDLGLAHEQYF,TGCGCCAGCAGCCAAGATCTCGGACTAGCCCACGAGCAGTACTTC
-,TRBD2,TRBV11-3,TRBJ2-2,CASSLGGLAGETTGELFF,TGTGCCAGCAGCTTGGGCGGACTAGCGGGAGAAACCACCGGGGAGCTGTTTTTT
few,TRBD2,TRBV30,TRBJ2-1,CATTGTSYNEQFF,TGTGCCACCACCGGGACTAGCTACAATGAGCAGTTCTTC
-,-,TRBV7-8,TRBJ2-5,CASSPPLATQYF,TGTGCCAGCAGCCCACCGCTAGCAACCCAGTACTTC
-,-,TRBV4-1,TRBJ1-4,CASSRGVGTNEKLFF,TGCGCCAGCAGCCGGGGCGTAGGGACTAATGAAAAACTGTTTTTT
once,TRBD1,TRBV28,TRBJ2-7,CASRRPQGLGYEQYF,TGTGCCAGCAGGAGACCACAGGGGCTGGGCTACGAGCAGTACTTC
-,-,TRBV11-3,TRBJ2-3,CASSLDGSTDTQYF,TGTGCCAGCAGCTTAGACGGGAGCACAGATACGCAGTATTTT
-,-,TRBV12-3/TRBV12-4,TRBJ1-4,CASSSSHEKLFF,TGTGCCAGCAGTTCTTCCCATGAAAAACTGTTTTTT
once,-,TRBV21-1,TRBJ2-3,CAGVPGGHGDTQYF,TGTGCCGGAGTCCCGGGGGGGCATGGAGATACGCAGTATTTT